Below are 18 T cell receptor beta chains sequenced from a single sample in a study of technical replicates of blood from a handful of donors. Measured with immunoSEQ multiplex PCR; TCRdb has only the in-frame clones, and not every one. This sample has some 48,000 clones, with 80% to 95% found just once. The sequenced material came from PBMCs. The receptors derive from a human donor in good health. Some clones in this sample may be carry-over from other donors' samples.

The J gene is TRBJ2-7, the V gene TRBV20-1; D remains unclear. The V gene lost 5 bases and the J gene lost 4 bases, with 9 bases spanning the gap. The CDR3 runs 11 residues. Germline CDR1 reads DFQATT; CDR2 reads SNEGSKA (reference sequence). CDR3 amino acids: CSARLEYEQYF. CDR3 DNA: TGCAGTGCTCGACTGGAATACGAGCAGTACTTC.

This chain joins TRBV10-3 and TRBJ2-4; a possible D gene is TRBD2 (6 bases). Looked up from germline, CDR1 is ENHRY and CDR2 is SYGVKD. V dropped 10 bases and J dropped 8 bases, with 21 bases sitting between them. The CDR3 loop spans 14 amino acids. Written as DNA, the CDR3 is TGTGCCACCAAACACGAGCGGAGGGGAGACATTCAGTACTTC. Amino acid sequence: CATKHERRGDIQYF.

The gene calls are TRBV6-5 and TRBJ2-5, with D tentatively TRBD2 (5 bases). This CDR3 spans 13 amino acids. V gave up 4 bases and J gave up 7 bases, with 13 bases separating them. The germline CDR1 and CDR2 sequences are MNHEY and SVGAGI. The CDR3 region is CASSSGPSGTQYF. DNA for the CDR3: TGTGCCAGCAGTTCCGGACCGAGCGGGACCCAGTACTTC.

This clone is a singleton in its sample. The chain combines TRBV25-1 with TRBJ1-2, with 8 bases identical to TRBD1. V was clipped by 4 bases and J by 4 bases; unmatched bases: 11. Germline V CDR1 and CDR2: MGHDK, SYGVNS. This CDR3 comprises 16 residues. The CDR3 nucleotides are TGTGCCAGCAGTGTCGCAGGGGGCGAGGTCCTCTATGGCTACACCTTC. It is translated as CASSVAGGEVLYGYTF.

This chain links TRBV30 with TRBJ2-7, with D tentatively TRBD1 (5 bases). The CDR3 is 12 amino acids. V was pared by 3 bases and J by 3 bases, with 9 bases between. Germline CDR1 and CDR2: GTSNPN and SVGIG (reference sequence). The CDR3 DNA is TGTGCCTGGAGCCAGGACAACTACGAGCAGTACTTC. It codes for CAWSQDNYEQYF.

The chain joins TRBV7-9 to TRBJ1-2; TRBD1 matches 7 bases. Trimming at V came to 1 base and at J to 2 bases, leaving 10 bases not matched to a gene. The length of the CDR3 is 17 residues. From germline, CDR1 is SEHNR and CDR2 FQNEAQ (reference sequence). The CDR3 sequence is CASSLVGRGMPNYGYTF. The CDR3 region has the DNA TGTGCCAGCAGCTTAGTCGGCAGGGGGATGCCAAACTATGGCTACACCTTC.

The chain carries TRBV15 and TRBJ2-2; the D is unclear. Germline V gives CDR1 LNHNV, CDR2 YYDKDF (reference sequence). CDR3 length equals 12 residues. V shed 5 bases and J shed 8 bases, with 9 bases lying between them. CDR3 bases: TGTGCCACCAGCTCAGGCCGGGGGGAGCTGTTTTTT. Protein: CATSSGRGELFF.

The J gene is TRBJ1-5, the V gene TRBV19; the D gene is possibly TRBD1 (5 bases). The germline V gene has CDR1 LNHDA and CDR2 SQIVND (reference sequence). Between the trimmed V and J ends, which lost 3 bases and 5 bases, there was a span of 11 bases. The CDR3 is 14 amino acids. CDR3 in DNA: TGTGCCAGTAGTATTCAGGGCTGGGATCAGCCCCAGCATTTT. It is translated as CASSIQGWDQPQHF.

This rearrangement joins TRBV4-3 to TRBJ2-5, with D possibly matching TRBD2 (6 bases). The CDR3 totals 16 residues. Deletions cut 4 bases from V and 5 bases from J, with 20 bases between. Germline V gene sequence: CDR1 LGHNA, CDR2 YSLEER. CDR3 sequence reads: CASSPYGEPGRETQYF. For the CDR3, the DNA is TGCGCCAGCAGCCCTTATGGGGAGCCAGGGAGGGAGACCCAGTACTTC.

CDR3 DNA sequence: TGTGCCAGCAGCTTGTTCGGGGGGGACGGCTACACCTTC. Translating gives CASSLFGGDGYTF. This sequence joins TRBV5-6 and TRBJ1-2, with TRBD1 as a possible D gene (5 bases). The CDR3 is 13 amino acids. Trimming left V 1 base short and J 8 bases short, with 12 bases between. CDR1 and CDR2 from the germline V gene are SGHDT and YYEEEE.

This chain connects TRBV7-9 to TRBJ2-7; 16 bases are shared with TRBD2. Germline V CDR1 and CDR2: SEHNR, FQNEAQ (reference sequence). J was trimmed by 4 bases and V by 5 bases; bases with no gene match: 8. The CDR3 is 17 residues long. The CDR3 sequence is CASSPGLAGGPWYEQYF. In nucleotides, the CDR3 is TGTGCCAGCAGCCCGGGACTAGCGGGAGGGCCGTGGTACGAGCAGTACTTC.

The CDR3 nucleotides are TGTGCCAGCAGCCTTGACGGGGGGGCCACGAATACGCAGTATTTT. Protein product: CASSLDGGATNTQYF. This chain connects TRBV4-2 to TRBJ2-3; 8 nucleotides agree with TRBD2. Germline loops: CDR1 LGHNA, CDR2 YNFKEQ. The CDR3 extends over 15 amino acids. With 4 bases clipped from V and 7 bases from J, the junction kept 10 bases outside the gene matches.

The chain links TRBV10-3 to TRBJ2-3, with 8 nucleotides matching TRBD1. The germline gives CDR1 ENHRY, CDR2 SYGVKD. V trimming: 10 bases; J trimming: 0 bases; junction bases outside the gene matches: 3. The CDR3 is made up of 13 amino acids. CDR3 in amino acids: CATTGGSTDTQYF. Here the CDR3 DNA reads TGTGCCACCACAGGGGGTAGCACAGATACGCAGTATTTT.

The J gene is TRBJ2-2, the V gene TRBV6-5; no clear D gene. Germline loops: CDR1 MNHEY, CDR2 SVGAGI. V lost 7 bases to trimming and J lost 2 bases, with 11 bases between them. This CDR3 is built from 14 residues. The CDR3 loop reads CASKIVPNTGELFF. The CDR3 DNA is TGTGCCAGCAAAATAGTACCTAACACCGGGGAGCTGTTTTTT.

V is TRBV7-6 and J is TRBJ1-2, with TRBD1 as a possible D gene (6 bases). V gave up 3 bases and J gave up 7 bases, with 12 bases separating them. Germline loops: CDR1 SGHVS, CDR2 FNYEAQ. The CDR3 contains 13 residues. The CDR3 here is CASSLARGGGYTF. CDR3 DNA sequence: TGTGCCAGCAGCTTGGCCAGGGGTGGTGGCTACACCTTC.

This clone has more than one count but fewer than ten. V is TRBV13 and J is TRBJ2-1; D ambiguous. CDR1 is PRHDT, CDR2 FYEKMQ, per germline (reference sequence). This CDR3 has 16 amino acids. Trimming stripped 0 bases from V and 0 bases from J, with 9 bases between. The CDR3 reads CASSLGEPSSYNEQFF. The CDR3 nucleotides read TGTGCCAGCAGCTTAGGCGAACCCAGCTCCTACAATGAGCAGTTCTTC.

The chain links TRBV6-6 to TRBJ2-7; the D gene is possibly TRBD2 (6 bases). CDR3 size: 13 residues. The germline V gene has CDR1 MNHNY and CDR2 SVGAGI (reference sequence). Trimming shortened V by 7 bases and J by 6 bases, and 16 bases separated the two germline ends. CDR3 sequence: CASKTAGSSEQYF. DNA for the CDR3: TGTGCCAGCAAGACCGCCGGGAGCTCCGAGCAGTACTTC.

The gene calls are TRBV29-1 and TRBJ2-7, with 12 bases lining up with TRBD2. CDR1 is SQVTM and CDR2 is ANQGSEA in the germline V gene. V lost 4 bases to trimming and J lost 7 bases; unmatched junction nucleotides: 14. The CDR3 has 16 amino acids. Written as DNA, the CDR3 is TGCAGCGTTGTAACTAGCGGGGGGATCAAAATGGGAGAGCAGTACTTC. Translated, it gives CSVVTSGGIKMGEQYF.